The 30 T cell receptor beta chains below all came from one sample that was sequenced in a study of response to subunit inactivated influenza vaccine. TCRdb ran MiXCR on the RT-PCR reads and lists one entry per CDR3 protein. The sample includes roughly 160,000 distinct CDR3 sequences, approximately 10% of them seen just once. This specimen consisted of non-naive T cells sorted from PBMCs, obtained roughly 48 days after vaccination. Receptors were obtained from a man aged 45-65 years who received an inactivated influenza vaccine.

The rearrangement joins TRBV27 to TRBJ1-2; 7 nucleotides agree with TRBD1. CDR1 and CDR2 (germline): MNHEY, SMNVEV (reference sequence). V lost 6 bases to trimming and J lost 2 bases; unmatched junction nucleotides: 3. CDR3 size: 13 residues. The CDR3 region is CASSVQGNYGYTF. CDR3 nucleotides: TGTGCCAGCAGCGTACAGGGGAACTATGGCTACACCTTC.

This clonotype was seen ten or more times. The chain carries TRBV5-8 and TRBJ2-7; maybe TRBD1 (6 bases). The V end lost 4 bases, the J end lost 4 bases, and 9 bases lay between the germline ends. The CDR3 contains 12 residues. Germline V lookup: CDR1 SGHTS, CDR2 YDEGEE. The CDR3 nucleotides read TGTGCCAGCAGCAGGACAGAGTACGAGCAGTACTTC. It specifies CASSRTEYEQYF.

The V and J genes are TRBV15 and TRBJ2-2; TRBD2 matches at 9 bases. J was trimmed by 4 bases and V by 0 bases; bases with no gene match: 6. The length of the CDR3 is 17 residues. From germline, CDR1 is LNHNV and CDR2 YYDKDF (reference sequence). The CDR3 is CATSREITSGSTGELFF. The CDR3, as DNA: TGTGCCACCAGCAGAGAAATTACTAGCGGGTCCACCGGGGAGCTGTTTTTT.

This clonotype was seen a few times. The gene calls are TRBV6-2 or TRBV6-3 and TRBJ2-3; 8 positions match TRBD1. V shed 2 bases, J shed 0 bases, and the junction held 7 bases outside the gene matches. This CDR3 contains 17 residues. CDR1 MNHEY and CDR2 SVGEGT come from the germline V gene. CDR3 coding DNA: TGTGCCAGCAGTTACCGCGGCCGGGACAGGAGCACAGATACGCAGTATTTT. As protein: CASSYRGRDRSTDTQYF.

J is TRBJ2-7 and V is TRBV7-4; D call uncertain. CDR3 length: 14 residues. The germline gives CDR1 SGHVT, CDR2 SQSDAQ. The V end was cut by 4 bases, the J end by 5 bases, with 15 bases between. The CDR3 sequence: CASSSNEGPHEQYF. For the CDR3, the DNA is TGTGCCAGCAGCTCAAACGAAGGGCCCCACGAGCAGTACTTC.

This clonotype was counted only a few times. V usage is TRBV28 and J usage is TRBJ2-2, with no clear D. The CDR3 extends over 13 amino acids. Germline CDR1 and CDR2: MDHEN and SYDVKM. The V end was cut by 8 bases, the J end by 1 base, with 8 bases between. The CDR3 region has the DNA TGTGCCAGCCAAGACGGGAACACCGGGGAGCTGTTTTTT. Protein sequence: CASQDGNTGELFF.

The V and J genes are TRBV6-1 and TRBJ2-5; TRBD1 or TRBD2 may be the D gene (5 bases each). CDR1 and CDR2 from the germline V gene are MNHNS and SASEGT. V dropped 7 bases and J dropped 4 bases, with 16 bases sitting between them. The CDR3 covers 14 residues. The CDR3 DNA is TGTGCCAGCAACCCAGGGTTAGGAGGAGAGACCCAGTACTTC. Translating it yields CASNPGLGGETQYF.

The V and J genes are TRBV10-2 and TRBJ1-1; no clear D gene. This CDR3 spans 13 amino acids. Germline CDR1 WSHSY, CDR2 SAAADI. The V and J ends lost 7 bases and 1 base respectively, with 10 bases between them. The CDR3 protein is CASIQQSNTEAFF. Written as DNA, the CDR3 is TGCGCCAGCATCCAACAGTCGAACACTGAAGCTTTCTTT.

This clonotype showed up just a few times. The CDR3 sequence is CASTSGRTDTQYF. CDR3 nucleotides: TGTGCCAGCACGAGCGGGAGGACAGATACGCAGTATTTT. The V call is TRBV4-2, the J call TRBJ2-3; TRBD2 matches 9 bases. This CDR3 has 13 amino acids. Trimming took 7 bases from V and 3 from J; bases not matched to a gene: 2. Germline CDR1 reads LGHNA; CDR2 reads YNFKEQ.

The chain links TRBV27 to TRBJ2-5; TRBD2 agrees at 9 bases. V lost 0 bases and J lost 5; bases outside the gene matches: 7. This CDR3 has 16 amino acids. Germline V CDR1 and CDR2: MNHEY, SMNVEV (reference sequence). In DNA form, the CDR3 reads TGTGCCAGCAGTTTATCGTTTGCGGGAGGGCCGGAGACCCAGTACTTC. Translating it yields CASSLSFAGGPETQYF.

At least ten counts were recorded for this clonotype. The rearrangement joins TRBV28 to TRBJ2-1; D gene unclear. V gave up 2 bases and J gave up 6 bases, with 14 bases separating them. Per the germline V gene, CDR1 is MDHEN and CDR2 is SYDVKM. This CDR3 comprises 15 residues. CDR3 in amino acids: CASSLSARSANEQFF. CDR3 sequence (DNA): TGTGCCAGCAGTTTAAGCGCCCGATCAGCCAATGAGCAGTTCTTC.

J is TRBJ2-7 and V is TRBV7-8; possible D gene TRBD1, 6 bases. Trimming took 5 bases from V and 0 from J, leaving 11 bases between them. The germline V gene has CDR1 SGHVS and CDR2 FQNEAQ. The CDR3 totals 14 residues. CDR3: CASSPGQSSYEQYF. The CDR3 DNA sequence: TGTGCCAGCAGCCCCGGACAGTCCTCCTACGAGCAGTACTTC.

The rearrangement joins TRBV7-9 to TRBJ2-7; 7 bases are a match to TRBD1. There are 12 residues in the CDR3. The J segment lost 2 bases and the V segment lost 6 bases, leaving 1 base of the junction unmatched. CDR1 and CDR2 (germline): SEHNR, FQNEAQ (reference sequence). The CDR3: CASRTGTYEQYF. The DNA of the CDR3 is TGTGCCAGCAGGACAGGGACCTACGAGCAGTACTTC. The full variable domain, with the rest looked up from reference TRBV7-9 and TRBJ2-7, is DTGVSQNPRHKITKRGQNVTFRCDPISEHNRLYWYRQTLGQGPEFLTYFQNEAQLEKSRLLSDRFSAERPKGSFSTLEIQRTEQGDSAMYLCASRTGTYEQYFGPGTRLTVT.

CDR3 amino acids: CASSEGGLGEQYF. The DNA of the CDR3 is TGTGCCAGCAGTGAAGGGGGGCTGGGGGAGCAGTACTTC. V usage is TRBV25-1 and J usage is TRBJ2-7; D possibly matches TRBD1 or TRBD2 (6 bases each). Trimming shortened V by 2 bases and J by 7 bases, and 12 bases separated the two germline ends. The CDR3 loop spans 13 amino acids. Germline V lookup: CDR1 MGHDK, CDR2 SYGVNS.

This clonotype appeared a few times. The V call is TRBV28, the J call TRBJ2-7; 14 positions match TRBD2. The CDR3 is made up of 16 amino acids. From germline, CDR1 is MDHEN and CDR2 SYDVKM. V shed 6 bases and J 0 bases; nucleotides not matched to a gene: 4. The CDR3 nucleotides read TGTGCCAGCAGACCCGGGACTAGCGGGAGCTCCTACGAGCAGTACTTC. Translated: CASRPGTSGSSYEQYF.

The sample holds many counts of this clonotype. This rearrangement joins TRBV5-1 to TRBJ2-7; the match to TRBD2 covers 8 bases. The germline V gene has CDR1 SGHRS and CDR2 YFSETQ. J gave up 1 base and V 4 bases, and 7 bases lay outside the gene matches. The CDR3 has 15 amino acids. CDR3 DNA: TGCGCCAGCAGCCCGGGGGCGGGAGGTTCCTACGAGCAGTACTTC. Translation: CASSPGAGGSYEQYF.

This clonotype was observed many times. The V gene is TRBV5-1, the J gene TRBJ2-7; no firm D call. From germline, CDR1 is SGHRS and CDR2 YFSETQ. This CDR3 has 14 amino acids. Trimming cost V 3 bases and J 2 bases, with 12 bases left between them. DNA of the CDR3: TGCGCCAGCAGCTCACCGGGCCCAACCTACGAGCAGTACTTC. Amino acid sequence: CASSSPGPTYEQYF.

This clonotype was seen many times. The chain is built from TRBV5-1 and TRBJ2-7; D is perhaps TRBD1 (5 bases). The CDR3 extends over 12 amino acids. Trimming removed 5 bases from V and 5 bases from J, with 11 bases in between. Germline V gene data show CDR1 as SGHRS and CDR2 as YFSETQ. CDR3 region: CASSTQGNEQYF. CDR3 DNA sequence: TGCGCCAGCAGTACGCAGGGAAACGAGCAGTACTTC.

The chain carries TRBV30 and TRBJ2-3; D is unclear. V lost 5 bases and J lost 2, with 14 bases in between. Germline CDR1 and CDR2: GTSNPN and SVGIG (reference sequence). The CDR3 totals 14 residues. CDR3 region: CAWGDSSFTDTQYF. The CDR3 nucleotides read TGTGCCTGGGGAGACTCCTCCTTCACAGATACGCAGTATTTT.

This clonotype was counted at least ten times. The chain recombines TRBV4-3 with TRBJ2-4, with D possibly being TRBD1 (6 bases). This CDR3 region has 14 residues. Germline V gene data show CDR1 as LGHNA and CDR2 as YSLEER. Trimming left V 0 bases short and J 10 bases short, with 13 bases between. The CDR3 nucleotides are TGCGCCAGCAGCCAAGATAGGCAGGGGCAAATTCAGTACTTC. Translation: CASSQDRQGQIQYF.

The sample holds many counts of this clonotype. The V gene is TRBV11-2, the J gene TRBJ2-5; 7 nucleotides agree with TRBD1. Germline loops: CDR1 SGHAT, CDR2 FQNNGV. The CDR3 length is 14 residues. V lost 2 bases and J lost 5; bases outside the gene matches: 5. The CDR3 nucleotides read TGTGCCAGCAGCTTAAACAGGGGTCCCGAGACCCAGTACTTC. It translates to CASSLNRGPETQYF.

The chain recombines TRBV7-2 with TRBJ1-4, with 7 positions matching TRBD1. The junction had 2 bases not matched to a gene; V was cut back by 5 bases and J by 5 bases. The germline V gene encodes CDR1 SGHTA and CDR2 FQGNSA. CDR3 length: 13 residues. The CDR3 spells CASSQGENEKLFF. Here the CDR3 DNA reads TGTGCCAGCAGCCAGGGGGAGAATGAAAAACTGTTTTTT.

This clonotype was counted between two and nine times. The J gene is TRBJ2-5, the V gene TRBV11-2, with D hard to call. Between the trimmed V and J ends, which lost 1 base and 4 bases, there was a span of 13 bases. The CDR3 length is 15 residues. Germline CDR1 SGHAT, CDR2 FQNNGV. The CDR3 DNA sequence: TGTGCCAGCAGCTTAGGTCGTTTGAACGGAGAGACCCAGTACTTC. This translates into CASSLGRLNGETQYF.

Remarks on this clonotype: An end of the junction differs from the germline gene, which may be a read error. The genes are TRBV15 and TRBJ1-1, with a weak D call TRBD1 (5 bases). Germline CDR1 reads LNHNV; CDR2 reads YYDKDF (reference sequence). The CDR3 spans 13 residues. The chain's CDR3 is CVTSREGLTEAFF. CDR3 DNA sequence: TGTGTCACCAGCAGAGAGGGGTTGACTGAAGCTTTCTTT.

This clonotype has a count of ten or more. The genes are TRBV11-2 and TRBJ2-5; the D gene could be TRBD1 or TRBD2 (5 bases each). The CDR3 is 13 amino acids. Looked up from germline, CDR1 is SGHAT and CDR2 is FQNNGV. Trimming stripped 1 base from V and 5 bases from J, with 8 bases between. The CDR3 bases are TGTGCCAGCAGCTTAGGGGACCGGGAGACCCAGTACTTC. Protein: CASSLGDRETQYF.

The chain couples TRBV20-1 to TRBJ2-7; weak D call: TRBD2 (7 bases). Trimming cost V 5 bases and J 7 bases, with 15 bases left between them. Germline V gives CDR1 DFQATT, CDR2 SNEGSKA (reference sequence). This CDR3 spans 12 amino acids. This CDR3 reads CSASPGGHEQYF. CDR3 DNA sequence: TGCAGTGCTTCCCCCGGGGGGCATGAGCAGTACTTC.

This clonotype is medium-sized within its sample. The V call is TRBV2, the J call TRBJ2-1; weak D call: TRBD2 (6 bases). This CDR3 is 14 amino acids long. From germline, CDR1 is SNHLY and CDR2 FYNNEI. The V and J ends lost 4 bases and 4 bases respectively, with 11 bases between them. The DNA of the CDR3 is TGTGCCAGCAGTGGGACTACTTTATACAATGAGCAGTTCTTC. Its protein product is CASSGTTLYNEQFF.

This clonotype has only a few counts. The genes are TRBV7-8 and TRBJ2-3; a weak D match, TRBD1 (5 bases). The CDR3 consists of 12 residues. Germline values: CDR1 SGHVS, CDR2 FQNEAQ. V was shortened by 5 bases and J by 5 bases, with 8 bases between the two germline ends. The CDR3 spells CASSVDRDTQYF. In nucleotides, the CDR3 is TGTGCCAGCAGCGTTGACAGAGATACGCAGTATTTT.

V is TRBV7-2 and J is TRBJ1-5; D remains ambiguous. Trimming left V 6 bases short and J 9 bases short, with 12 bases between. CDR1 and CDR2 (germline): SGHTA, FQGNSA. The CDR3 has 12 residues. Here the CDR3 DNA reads TGTGCCAGCAGTTTCCCTGGAGGGCCCCAGCATTTT. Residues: CASSFPGGPQHF. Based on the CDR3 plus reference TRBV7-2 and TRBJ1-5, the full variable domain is GAGVSQSPSNKVTEKGKDVELRCDPISGHTALYWYRQSLGQGLEFLIYFQGNSAPDKSGLPSDRFSAERTGGSVSTLTIQRTQQEDSAVYLCASSFPGGPQHFGDGTRLSIL.

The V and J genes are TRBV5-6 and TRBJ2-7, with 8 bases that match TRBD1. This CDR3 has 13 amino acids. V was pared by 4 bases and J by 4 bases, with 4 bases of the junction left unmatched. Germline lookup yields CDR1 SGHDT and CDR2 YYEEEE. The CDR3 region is CASSTDRAYEQYF. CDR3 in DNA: TGTGCCAGCAGCACGGACAGGGCGTACGAGCAGTACTTC.